This T cell receptor beta chain was profiled in a study of T cells in Graves' hyperthyroidism and ophthalmopathy. The CDR3 contains 13 residues. The V gene's germline CDR1 is MNHEY and CDR2 SVGEGT. Trimming removed 0 bases at V and 4 bases at J, with 6 bases between. Template material for amplifying TCR beta CDR3 regions consisted of RNA transcripts. Initially, a first-round RT-PCR of the TCR CDR3 employed the HTBI primer set. MiXCR, run by TCRdb on the multiplex PCR reads, gives a single entry per CDR3 protein. The sample has approximately 250,000 distinct CDR3 sequences, about 25% seen once. The receptor's source is a woman between 40 and 55 years old with Graves' ophthalmopathy. Sequencing was carried out using blood. This chain links TRBV6-2 or TRBV6-3 with TRBJ2-5; D perhaps matches TRBD1 (5 bases). The CDR3: CASSYSRVETQYF. DNA for the CDR3: TGTGCCAGCAGTTACTCCAGGGTAGAGACCCAGTACTTC.